This TCR beta chain was captured in a study of shared clonotypes between healthy human individuals. Study background: The composition of the donors was a couple of women and a few men aged 18 to 49. CD4 naive cells filled three plates per donor, CD4 memory three, CD8 naive two and CD8 memory one. The study's findings and limits: Rarefaction curves obtained for sorted subsets showed sequencing incomplete despite large depth.

How the authors handled the data: There were no quality scores in the junction-only immunoSEQ sequences, so filtering differed. Sequencing was performed with immunoSEQ multiplex PCR; in TCRdb, only in-frame clones are kept and a portion is missing. For V, J and clone size, that table is used; D and trimming come from the DNA. The table records approximately 2.3 million clones, more than 85% of them present only once. V was trimmed by 0 bases and J by 6 bases, leaving 12 bases between them. CDR3 length: 14 amino acids. Germline V CDR1 and CDR2: GTSNPN, SVGIG (reference sequence). With regard to this clone: Its target is not known.

This chain connects TRBV30 to TRBJ1-5; D call uncertain. Sequenced material: naive CD4+ T cells from PBMCs. Stated subset: CD45RA+ positively selected. The origin of this receptor is a man aged 18 to 35 in good health. Some clones in this sample may be carry-over from other donors' samples. In DNA, the CDR3 is TGTGCCTGGAGTGTACCTCTGGCTGCTCAGCCCCAGCATTTT. The encoded protein is CAWSVPLAAQPQHF.